This TCR beta chain was found in a study of T cells after yellow fever vaccination. Study-level points and caveats: Most primary-vaccination clones reappeared after the booster (around 95% CD4, more than 70% CD8). Some clonotypes were seen in both the CD4 and the CD8 compartments. These made up a small share and likely arose from convergent recombination.

V gave up 0 bases and J gave up 3 bases; unmatched junction bases: 9. CDR1 is SGHRS, CDR2 YFSETQ, per germline. The CDR3 consists of 17 residues. TCRdb re-derived calls from the 5' RACE reads in MiXCR, one entry per CDR3 protein. The top ten hold around an eighth of the sample, which has 450,000 to 650,000 distinct CDR3 sequences, roughly 13% seen once. This clonotype came up a few times. What it binds is not known. The chain carries TRBV5-1 and TRBJ1-1, with TRBD1 matching 9 bases. Sequencing used PBMCs, obtained on the day of the yellow fever booster vaccination. This receptor was identified in a man aged 30-40 years who received the YFV17D yellow fever vaccine. CDR3 sequence: CASSLGTGGRRDTEAFF. CDR3 sequence (DNA): TGCGCCAGCAGCTTGGGAACAGGGGGCCGACGGGACACTGAAGCTTTCTTT. Full variable domain (missing parts from reference TRBV5-1 and TRBJ1-1): KAGVTQTPRYLIKTRGQQVTLSCSPISGHRSVSWYQQTPGQGLQFLFEYFSETQRNKGNFPGRFSGRQFSNSRSEMNVSTLELGDSALYLCASSLGTGGRRDTEAFFGQGTRLTVV.